This TCR beta chain was retrieved from a study of control samples from healthy donors and cancer patients. Produced via immunoSEQ multiplex PCR; TCRdb's table is partial and in-frame only. The sample holds around 75,000 clones, 85% to 95% seen once. What was sequenced was blood. The clonotype comes from a woman aged 60 to 75 in good health.

CDR3 in amino acids: CASSQGSTSLQETQYF. CDR3 sequence (DNA): TGTGCCAGCAGCCAAGGCTCGACTAGCCTCCAAGAGACCCAGTACTTC. The chain uses TRBV3-1 (or the pseudogene TRBV3-2) and TRBJ2-5; 7 nucleotides align to TRBD2. CDR1 and CDR2 (germline): LGHDT, YNNKEL (reference sequence). J was trimmed by 1 base and V by 1 base; bases with no gene match: 6. The CDR3 covers 16 residues.